The 8 T cell receptor beta chains listed next were all sequenced from one sample in a study of T cell changes during pregnancy in multiple sclerosis. Generated by immunoSEQ multiplex PCR, the TCRdb table keeps only in-frame clones and is missing some. This table holds just over 40,000 clones, approximately 89% found once. Sequencing was performed on peripheral blood, taken in the first trimester of pregnancy. Source of these receptors: a female donor in good health, enrolled as a control in a pregnancy study.

The genes are TRBV6-5 and TRBJ2-1; possible D gene TRBD2, 5 bases. The CDR3 runs to 15 residues. CDR1 and CDR2 (germline): MNHEY, SVGAGI. Trimming shortened V by 2 bases and J by 4 bases, and 12 bases separated the two germline ends. The CDR3 DNA follows: TGTGCCAGCAGTTACAGTCTAGCCCCTTACAATGAGCAGTTCTTC. It is translated as CASSYSLAPYNEQFF.

The table lists this clone with a few counts. The rearrangement links TRBV7-2 to TRBJ1-6, with no clear D. The germline gives CDR1 SGHTA, CDR2 FQGNSA. The CDR3 contains 12 residues. V was clipped by 4 bases and J by 7 bases, with 5 bases between them. As DNA, the CDR3 is TGTGCCAGCAGCTCCTTGAATTCACCCCTCCACTTT. Protein product: CASSSLNSPLHF.

The rearrangement joins TRBV5-8 to TRBJ1-1; D remains ambiguous. The CDR3 has 15 amino acids. Germline V gene sequence: CDR1 SGHTS, CDR2 YDEGEE. Trimming cost V 0 bases and J 4 bases, with 13 bases left between them. The CDR3 loop reads CASSLARGLGTEAFF. The CDR3 DNA reads TGTGCCAGCAGCTTGGCCCGAGGTTTAGGCACTGAAGCTTTCTTT.

The rearrangement links TRBV12-5 to TRBJ2-7; 8 bases line up with TRBD1. The germline V gene has CDR1 LGHNT and CDR2 FRNRAP. Unmatched junction bases numbered 18, after V lost 2 bases and J lost 0 bases. This CDR3 has 20 amino acids. In nucleotides, the CDR3 is TGTGCTAGTGGTTTGTTCCGGCGGGCCCTGGGACAGGTGACCTCCTACGAGCAGTACTTC. The encoded protein is CASGLFRRALGQVTSYEQYF.

The genes are TRBV10-2 and TRBJ2-7; 12 bases agree with TRBD2. Germline V gives CDR1 WSHSY, CDR2 SAAADI. Germline trimming cut 6 bases from V and 0 bases from J; bases unmatched to any gene: 6. This CDR3 has 16 amino acids. CDR3 sequence reads: CASSRPGLAGSYEQYF. The DNA of the CDR3 is TGCGCCAGCAGCCGCCCGGGACTAGCGGGCTCCTACGAGCAGTACTTC.

The rearrangement links TRBV11-3 to TRBJ2-5, with TRBD2 as a possible D gene (5 bases). There are 12 residues in the CDR3. Germline values: CDR1 SGHNT, CDR2 YENEEA. V dropped 2 bases and J dropped 5 bases, with 6 bases sitting between them. The CDR3 DNA is TGTGCCAGCAGCTTATCGGGGGAGACCCAGTACTTC. As protein: CASSLSGETQYF. The variable domain in full, with the rest retrieved from reference TRBV11-3 and TRBJ2-5, is EAGVVQSPRYKIIEKKQPVAFWCNPISGHNTLYWYLQNLGQGPELLIRYENEEAVDDSQLPKDRFSAERLKGVDSTLKIQPAELGDSAVYLCASSLSGETQYFGPGTRLLVL.

The chain employs TRBV5-1 and TRBJ2-1; 13 bases agree with TRBD2. The CDR3 is 15 amino acids. The J segment lost 5 bases and the V segment lost 4 bases, leaving 3 bases of the junction unmatched. Germline lookup yields CDR1 SGHRS and CDR2 YFSETQ. In DNA, the CDR3 is TGCGCCAGCAGCATCGGACTAGCGGGGGACAATGAGCAGTTCTTC. Translated, it gives CASSIGLAGDNEQFF.

This rearrangement joins TRBV6-1 to TRBJ2-7, with 12 positions matching TRBD2. V lost 0 bases to trimming and J lost 5 bases; unmatched junction nucleotides: 2. This CDR3 has 15 amino acids. CDR1 and CDR2 from the germline V gene are MNHNS and SASEGT. CDR3 DNA sequence: TGTGCCAGCAGTGAAGCGACTAGCGGGAGCCACGAGCAGTACTTC. It yields the protein CASSEATSGSHEQYF.